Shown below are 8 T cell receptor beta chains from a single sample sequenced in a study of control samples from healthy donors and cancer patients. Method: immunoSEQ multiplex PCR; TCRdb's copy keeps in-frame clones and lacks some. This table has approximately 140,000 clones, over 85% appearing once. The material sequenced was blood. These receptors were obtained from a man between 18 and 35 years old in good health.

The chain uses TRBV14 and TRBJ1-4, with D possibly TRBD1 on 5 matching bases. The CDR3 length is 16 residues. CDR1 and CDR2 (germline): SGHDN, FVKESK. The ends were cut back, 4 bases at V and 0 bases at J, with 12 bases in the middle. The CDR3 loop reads CASSPFGAATNEKLFF. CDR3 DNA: TGTGCCAGCAGCCCGTTTGGGGCTGCAACTAATGAAAAACTGTTTTTT.

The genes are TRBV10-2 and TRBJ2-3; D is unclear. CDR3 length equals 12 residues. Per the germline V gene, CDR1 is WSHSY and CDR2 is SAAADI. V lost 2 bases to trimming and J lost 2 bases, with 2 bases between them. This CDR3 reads CASSETTDTQYF. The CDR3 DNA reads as TGCGCCAGCAGTGAGACCACAGATACGCAGTATTTT.

The CDR3 spells CASSLGHLEQFF. CDR3 sequence (DNA): TGTGCCAGCAGCTTGGGACACCTGGAGCAGTTCTTC. The rearrangement joins TRBV5-6 to TRBJ2-1; D gene unclear. The CDR3 is 12 amino acids. Germline CDR1 SGHDT, CDR2 YYEEEE. V lost 0 bases and J lost 10, with 8 bases in between.

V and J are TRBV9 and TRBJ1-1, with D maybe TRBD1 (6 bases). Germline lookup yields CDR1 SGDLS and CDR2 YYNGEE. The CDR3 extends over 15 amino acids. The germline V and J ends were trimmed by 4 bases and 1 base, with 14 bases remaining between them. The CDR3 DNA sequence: TGTGCCAGCAGCATACCAACAGGGAAGAACACTGAAGCTTTCTTT. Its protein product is CASSIPTGKNTEAFF.

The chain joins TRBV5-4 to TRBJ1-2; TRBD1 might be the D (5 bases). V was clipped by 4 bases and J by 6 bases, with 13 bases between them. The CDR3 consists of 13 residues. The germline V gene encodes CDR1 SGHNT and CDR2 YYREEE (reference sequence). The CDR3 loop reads CASSPSRDDGYTF. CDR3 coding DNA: TGTGCCAGCAGCCCCTCCCGGGACGATGGCTACACCTTC.

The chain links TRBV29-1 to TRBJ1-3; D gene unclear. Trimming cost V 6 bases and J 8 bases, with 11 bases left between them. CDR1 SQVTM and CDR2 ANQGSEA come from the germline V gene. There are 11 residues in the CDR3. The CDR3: CSVKLGDTIYF. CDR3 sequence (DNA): TGCAGCGTAAAACTCGGGGACACCATATATTTT.

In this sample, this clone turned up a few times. The CDR3 spells CASSAGATDTQYF. The CDR3 nucleotides are TGTGCCAGCAGTGCGGGAGCCACAGATACGCAGTATTTT. This chain uses TRBV6-4 with TRBJ2-3; a possible D gene is TRBD2 (6 bases). The CDR3 is 13 amino acids. Germline assignment: CDR1 MRHNA and CDR2 SNTAGT. The V gene lost 4 bases and the J gene lost 2 bases, with 7 bases spanning the gap.

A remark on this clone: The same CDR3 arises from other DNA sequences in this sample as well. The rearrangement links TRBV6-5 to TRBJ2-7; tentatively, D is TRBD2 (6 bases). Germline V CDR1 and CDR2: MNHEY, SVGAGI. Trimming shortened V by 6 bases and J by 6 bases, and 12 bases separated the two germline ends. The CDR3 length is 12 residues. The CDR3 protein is CASRLGLGEQYF. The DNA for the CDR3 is TGTGCCAGCAGGCTGGGACTTGGCGAGCAGTACTTC.